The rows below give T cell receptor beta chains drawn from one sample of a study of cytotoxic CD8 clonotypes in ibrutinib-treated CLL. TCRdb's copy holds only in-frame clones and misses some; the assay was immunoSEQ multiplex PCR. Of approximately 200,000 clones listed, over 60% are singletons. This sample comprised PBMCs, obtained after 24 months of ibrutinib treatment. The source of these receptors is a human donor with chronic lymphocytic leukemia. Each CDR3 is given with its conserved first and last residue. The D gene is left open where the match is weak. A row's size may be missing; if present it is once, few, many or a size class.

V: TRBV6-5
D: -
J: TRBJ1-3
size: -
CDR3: CASSYSGDSSGNTIYF
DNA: TGTGCCAGCAGTTACTCAGGCGACAGCTCTGGAAACACCATATATTTT

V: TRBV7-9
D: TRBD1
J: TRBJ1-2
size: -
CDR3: CASSLSASQGGGYTF
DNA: TGTGCCAGCAGCTTATCGGCGTCACAGGGGGGTGGCTACACCTTC

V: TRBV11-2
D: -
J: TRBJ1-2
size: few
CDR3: CASSPSGRGGYTF
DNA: TGTGCCAGCAGCCCAAGTGGCAGAGGTGGCTACACCTTC

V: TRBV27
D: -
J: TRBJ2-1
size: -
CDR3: CASSFQISYNEQFF
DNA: TGTGCCAGCAGTTTTCAGATCAGTTACAATGAGCAGTTCTTC

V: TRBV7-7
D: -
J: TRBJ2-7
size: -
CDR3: CASSLGPDYEQYF
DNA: TGTGCCAGCAGTTTGGGACCAGACTACGAGCAGTACTTC

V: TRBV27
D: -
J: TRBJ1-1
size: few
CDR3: CASSLSRRAEAFF
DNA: TGTGCCAGCAGTTTATCGAGGAGGGCTGAAGCTTTCTTT

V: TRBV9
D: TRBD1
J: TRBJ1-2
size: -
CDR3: CASSAGQVDYGYTF
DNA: TGTGCCAGCAGCGCGGGACAGGTCGACTATGGCTACACCTTC

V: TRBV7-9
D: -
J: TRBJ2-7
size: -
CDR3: CASSLDRHSEQYF
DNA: TGTGCCAGCAGCTTAGATAGGCATTCGGAGCAGTACTTC

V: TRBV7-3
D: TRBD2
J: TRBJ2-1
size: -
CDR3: CASSFQTSGSSYNEQFF
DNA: TGTGCCAGCAGCTTCCAGACTAGCGGGAGTTCCTACAATGAGCAGTTCTTC

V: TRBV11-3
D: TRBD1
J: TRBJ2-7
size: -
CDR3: CASSLTGETFYEQYF
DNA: TGTGCCAGCAGCTTAACAGGGGAGACTTTCTACGAGCAGTACTTC

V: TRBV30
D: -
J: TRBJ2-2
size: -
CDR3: CAWSHGGWELFF
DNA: TGTGCCTGGAGTCACGGGGGTTGGGAGCTGTTTTTT

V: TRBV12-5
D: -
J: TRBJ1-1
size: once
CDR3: CAGPGLMNTEAFF
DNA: TGTGCTGGACCGGGACTCATGAACACTGAAGCTTTCTTT

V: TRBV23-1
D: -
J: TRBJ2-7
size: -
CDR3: CASSPMGRDEQYF
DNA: TGCGCCAGCAGTCCTATGGGCAGGGACGAGCAGTACTTC

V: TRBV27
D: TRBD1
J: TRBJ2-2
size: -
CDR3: CASKTPARTGLSGELFF
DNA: TGTGCCAGCAAAACGCCGGCCCGGACAGGGTTGAGCGGGGAGCTGTTTTTT

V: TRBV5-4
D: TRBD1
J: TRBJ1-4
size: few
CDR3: CASSQKTGGNEKLFF
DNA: TGTGCCAGCAGCCAAAAGACAGGGGGCAATGAAAAACTGTTTTTT

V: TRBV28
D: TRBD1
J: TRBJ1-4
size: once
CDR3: CASGRGRDEKLFF
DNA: TGTGCCAGTGGAAGGGGGCGCGATGAAAAACTGTTTTTT

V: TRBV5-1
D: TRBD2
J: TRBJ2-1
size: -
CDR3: CASSLAPLSGTNEQFF
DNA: TGCGCCAGCAGCTTGGCCCCCCTTAGCGGGACCAATGAGCAGTTCTTC

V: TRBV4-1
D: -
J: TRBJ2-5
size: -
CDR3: CASSQGFLTGTQETQYF
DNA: TGCGCCAGCAGCCAAGGATTCCTGACAGGCACCCAAGAGACCCAGTACTTC

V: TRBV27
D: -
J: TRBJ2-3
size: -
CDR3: CASSIDWSDTQYF
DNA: TGTGCCAGCAGCATCGATTGGTCAGATACGCAGTATTTT

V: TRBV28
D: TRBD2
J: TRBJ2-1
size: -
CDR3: CASSRLAGGLDEQFF
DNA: TGTGCCAGCAGCAGACTAGCGGGAGGACTTGATGAGCAGTTCTTC

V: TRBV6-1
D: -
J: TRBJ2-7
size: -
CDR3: CASSGPAGGAPYEQYF
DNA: TGTGCCAGCAGTGGCCCGGCCGGGGGCGCCCCCTACGAGCAGTACTTC

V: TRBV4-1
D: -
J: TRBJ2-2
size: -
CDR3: CASSQGLGSTGELFF
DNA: TGCGCCAGCAGCCAAGGACTAGGAAGCACCGGGGAGCTGTTTTTT

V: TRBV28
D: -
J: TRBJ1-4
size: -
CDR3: CASSLFGPLNEKLFF
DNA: TGTGCCAGCAGTTTATTCGGGCCTCTTAATGAAAAACTGTTTTTT

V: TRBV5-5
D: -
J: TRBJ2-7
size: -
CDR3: CASREGVTYEQYF
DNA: TGTGCCAGCCGGGAAGGGGTCACCTACGAGCAGTACTTC

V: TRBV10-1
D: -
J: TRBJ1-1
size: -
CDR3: CASSTGPNTEAFF
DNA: TGCGCCAGCAGCACGGGGCCGAACACTGAAGCTTTCTTT

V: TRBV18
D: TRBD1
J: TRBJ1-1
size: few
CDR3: CASSATGGGAEAFF
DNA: TGTGCCAGCTCAGCCACAGGGGGCGGGGCTGAAGCTTTCTTT

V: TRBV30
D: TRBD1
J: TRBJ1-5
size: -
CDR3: CAWSRQGDNQPQHF
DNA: TGTGCCTGGAGCAGACAGGGAGACAATCAGCCCCAGCATTTT

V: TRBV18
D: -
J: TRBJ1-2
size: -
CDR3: CASSPPVFYGYTF
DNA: TGTGCCAGCTCACCACCAGTGTTCTATGGCTACACCTTC

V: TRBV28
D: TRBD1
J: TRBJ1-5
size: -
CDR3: CASSGTARIGDQPQHF
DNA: TGTGCCAGCAGTGGGACAGCCAGAATAGGGGATCAGCCCCAGCATTTT

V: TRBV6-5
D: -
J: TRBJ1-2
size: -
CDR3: CASSEGDYGYTF
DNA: TGTGCCAGCAGCGAGGGAGACTATGGCTACACCTTC

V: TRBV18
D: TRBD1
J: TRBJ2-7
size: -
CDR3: CASSPKGQGLYEQYF
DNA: TGTGCCAGCTCACCTAAGGGACAGGGGCTCTACGAGCAGTACTTC

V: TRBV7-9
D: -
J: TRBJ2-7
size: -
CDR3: CASSLVIYEQYF
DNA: TGTGCCAGCAGCTTAGTAATTTACGAGCAGTACTTC

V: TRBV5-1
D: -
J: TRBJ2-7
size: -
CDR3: CASSLGSSLFIYEQYF
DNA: TGCGCCAGCAGCTTGGGTTCTAGCCTATTCATCTACGAGCAGTACTTC

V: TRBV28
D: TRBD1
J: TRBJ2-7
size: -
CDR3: CASSSPTGGYYEQYF
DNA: TGTGCCAGCAGTTCCCCCACAGGGGGGTACTACGAGCAGTACTTC

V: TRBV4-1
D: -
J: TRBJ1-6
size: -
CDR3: CASSHYSNSPLHF
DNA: TGCGCCAGCAGCCACTACAGTAATTCACCCCTCCACTTT

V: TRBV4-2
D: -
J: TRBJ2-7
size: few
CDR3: CASSQDGFGGLEQYF
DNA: TGTGCCAGCAGCCAAGATGGTTTCGGGGGGCTAGAGCAGTACTTC

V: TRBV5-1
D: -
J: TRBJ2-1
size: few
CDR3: CASSLGGEQFF
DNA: TGCGCCAGCAGCTTGGGAGGTGAGCAGTTCTTC

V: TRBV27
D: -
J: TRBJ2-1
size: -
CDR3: CASSPLWRSYYNEQFF
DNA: TGTGCCAGCAGTCCCCTTTGGCGGTCATACTACAATGAGCAGTTCTTC

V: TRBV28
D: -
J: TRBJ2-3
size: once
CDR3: CASSSRGYRYARSTDTQYF
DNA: TGTGCCAGCAGTTCGCGAGGGTATAGATACGCGAGGAGCACAGATACGCAGTATTTT

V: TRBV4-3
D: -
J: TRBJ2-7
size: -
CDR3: CASSPYSGSYEQYF
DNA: TGCGCCAGCAGCCCCTATAGCGGATCCTACGAGCAGTACTTC

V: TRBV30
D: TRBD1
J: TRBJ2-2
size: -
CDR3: CACHRGNTGELFF
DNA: TGTGCCTGTCACAGGGGTAACACCGGGGAGCTGTTTTTT

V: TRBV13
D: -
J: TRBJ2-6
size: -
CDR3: CASSLSFGRGQSNVLTF
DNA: TGTGCCAGCAGCTTAAGTTTCGGTAGAGGGCAATCCAACGTCCTGACTTTC

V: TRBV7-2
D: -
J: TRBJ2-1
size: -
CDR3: CASSLVPRRSYNEQFF
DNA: TGTGCCAGCAGCTTAGTACCGCGCCGCTCCTACAATGAGCAGTTCTTC

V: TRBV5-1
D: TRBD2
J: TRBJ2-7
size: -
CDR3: CASSPPEREGYEQYF
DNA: TGCGCCAGCAGCCCCCCGGAGCGGGAGGGCTACGAGCAGTACTTC

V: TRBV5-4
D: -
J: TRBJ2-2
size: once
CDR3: CASSLTNTGELFF
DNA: TGTGCCAGCAGTTTAACGAACACCGGGGAGCTGTTTTTT

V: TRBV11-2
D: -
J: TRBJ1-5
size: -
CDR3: CASSLGYNQPQHF
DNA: TGTGCCAGCAGCTTAGGATACAATCAGCCCCAGCATTTT

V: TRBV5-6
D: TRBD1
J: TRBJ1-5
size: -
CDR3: CASSSQDRGRNQPQHF
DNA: TGTGCCAGCAGCTCCCAAGACAGGGGTCGCAATCAGCCCCAGCATTTT

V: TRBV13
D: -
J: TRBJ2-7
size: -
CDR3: CASSFSTRSYEQYF
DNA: TGTGCCAGCAGCTTTTCCACACGCTCCTACGAGCAGTACTTC

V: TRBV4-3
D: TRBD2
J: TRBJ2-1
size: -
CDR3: CASSQDFGLAGGYNEQFF
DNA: TGCGCCAGCAGCCAAGATTTTGGGCTAGCGGGAGGCTACAATGAGCAGTTCTTC

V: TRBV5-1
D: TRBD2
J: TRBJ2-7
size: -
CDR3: CASSLVSSGSYEQYF
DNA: TGCGCCAGCAGCTTGGTATCTAGCGGGAGTTACGAGCAGTACTTC

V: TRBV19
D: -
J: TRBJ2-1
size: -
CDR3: CATRGFLGASYNEQFF
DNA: TGTGCCACAAGGGGATTCTTGGGCGCGAGCTACAATGAGCAGTTCTTC

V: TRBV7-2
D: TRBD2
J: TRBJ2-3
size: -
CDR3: CASSSVGSGRADPDTQYF
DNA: TGTGCCAGCAGCTCAGTGGGTAGCGGGAGGGCCGATCCAGATACGCAGTATTTT